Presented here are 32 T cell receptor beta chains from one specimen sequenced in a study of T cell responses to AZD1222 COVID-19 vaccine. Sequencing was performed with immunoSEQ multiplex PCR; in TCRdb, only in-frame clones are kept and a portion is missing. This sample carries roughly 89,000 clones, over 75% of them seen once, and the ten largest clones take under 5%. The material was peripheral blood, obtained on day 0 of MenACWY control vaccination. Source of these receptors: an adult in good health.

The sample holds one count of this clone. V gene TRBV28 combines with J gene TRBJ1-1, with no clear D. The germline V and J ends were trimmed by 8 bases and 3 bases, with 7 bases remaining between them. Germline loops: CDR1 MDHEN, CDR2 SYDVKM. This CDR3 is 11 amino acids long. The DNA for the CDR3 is TGTGCCAGCCGGATTTACACTGAAGCTTTCTTT. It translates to CASRIYTEAFF.

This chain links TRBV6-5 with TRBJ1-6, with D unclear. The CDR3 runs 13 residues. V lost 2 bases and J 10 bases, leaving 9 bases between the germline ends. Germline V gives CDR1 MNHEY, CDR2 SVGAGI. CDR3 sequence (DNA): TGTGCCAGCAGTTACGGGTCGGGATCACCCCTCCACTTT. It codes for CASSYGSGSPLHF.

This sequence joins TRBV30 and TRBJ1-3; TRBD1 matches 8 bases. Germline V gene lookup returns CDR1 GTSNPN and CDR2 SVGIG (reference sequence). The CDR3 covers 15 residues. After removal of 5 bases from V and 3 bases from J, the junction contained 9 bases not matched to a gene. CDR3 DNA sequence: TGTGCCTGGTTTCTAACCGGGACAGGTGGAAACACCATATATTTT. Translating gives CAWFLTGTGGNTIYF. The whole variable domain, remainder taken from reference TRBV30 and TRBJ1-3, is SQTIHQWPATLVQPVGSPLSLECTVEGTSNPNLYWYRQAAGRGLQLLFYSVGIGQISSEVPQNLSASRPQDRQFILSSKKLLLSDSGFYLCAWFLTGTGGNTIYFGEGSWLTVV.

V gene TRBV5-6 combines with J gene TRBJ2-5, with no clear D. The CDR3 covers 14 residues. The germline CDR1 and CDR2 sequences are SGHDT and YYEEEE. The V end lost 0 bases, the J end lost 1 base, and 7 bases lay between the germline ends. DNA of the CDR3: TGTGCCAGCAGCTTGGTTCCCAGCCAAGAGACCCAGTACTTC. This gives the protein CASSLVPSQETQYF.

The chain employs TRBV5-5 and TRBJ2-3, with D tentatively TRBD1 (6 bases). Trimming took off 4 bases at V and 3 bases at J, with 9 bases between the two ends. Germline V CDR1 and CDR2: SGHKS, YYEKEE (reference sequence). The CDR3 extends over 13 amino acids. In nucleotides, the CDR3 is TGTGCCAGCAGCATACAGGGAACAGATACGCAGTATTTT. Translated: CASSIQGTDTQYF. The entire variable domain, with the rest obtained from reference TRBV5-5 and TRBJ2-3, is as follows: DAGVTQSPTHLIKTRGQQVTLRCSPISGHKSVSWYQQVLGQGPQFIFQYYEKEERGRGNFPDRFSARQFPNYSSELNVNALLLGDSALYLCASSIQGTDTQYFGPGTRLTVL.

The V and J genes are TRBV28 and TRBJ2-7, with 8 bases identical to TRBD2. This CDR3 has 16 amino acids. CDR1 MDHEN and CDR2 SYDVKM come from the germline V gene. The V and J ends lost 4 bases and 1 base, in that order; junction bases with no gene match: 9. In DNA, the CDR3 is TGTGCCAGCAGTTCTAGTGTGGCGGGAGGATCCTACGAGCAGTACTTC. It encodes CASSSSVAGGSYEQYF. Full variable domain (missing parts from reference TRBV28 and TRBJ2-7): DVKVTQSSRYLVKRTGEKVFLECVQDMDHENMFWYRQDPGLGLRLIYFSYDVKMKEKGDIPEGYSVSREKKERFSLILESASTNQTSMYLCASSSSVAGGSYEQYFGPGTRLTVT.

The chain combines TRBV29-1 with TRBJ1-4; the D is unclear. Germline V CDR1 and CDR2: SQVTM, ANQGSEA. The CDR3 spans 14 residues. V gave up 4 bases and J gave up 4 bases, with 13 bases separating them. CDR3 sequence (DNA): TGCAGCGTTGGGAACCGGACGGGTAATGAAAAACTGTTTTTT. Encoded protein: CSVGNRTGNEKLFF.

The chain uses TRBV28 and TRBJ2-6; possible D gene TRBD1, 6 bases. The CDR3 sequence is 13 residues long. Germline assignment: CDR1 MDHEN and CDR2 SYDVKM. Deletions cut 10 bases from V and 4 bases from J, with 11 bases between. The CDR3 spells CATQGAGANVLTF. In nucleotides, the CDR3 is TGTGCCACACAGGGCGCCGGGGCCAACGTCCTGACTTTC.

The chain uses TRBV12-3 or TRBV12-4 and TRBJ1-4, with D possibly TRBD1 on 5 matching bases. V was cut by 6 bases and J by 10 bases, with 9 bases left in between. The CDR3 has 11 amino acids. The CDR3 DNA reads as TGTGCCAGCAGGCAGGGTTCAAAACTGTTTTTT. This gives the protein CASRQGSKLFF.

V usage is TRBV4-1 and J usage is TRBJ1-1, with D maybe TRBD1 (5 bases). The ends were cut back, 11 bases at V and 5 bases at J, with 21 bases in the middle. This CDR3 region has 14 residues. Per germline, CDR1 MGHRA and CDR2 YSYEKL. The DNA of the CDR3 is TGCGCCTCGAGGGGACTTTTAAAGGGGACTGAAGCTTTCTTT. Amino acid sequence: CASRGLLKGTEAFF.

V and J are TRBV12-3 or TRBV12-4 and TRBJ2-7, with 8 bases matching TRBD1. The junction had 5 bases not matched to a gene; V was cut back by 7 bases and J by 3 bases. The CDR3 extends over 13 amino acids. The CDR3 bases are TGTGCCAGCACCTTAGACAGGGGCTACGAGCAGTACTTC. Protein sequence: CASTLDRGYEQYF.

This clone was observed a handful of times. In DNA, the CDR3 is TGTGCCTGGAGGGCAAGGCTAGCGGATATCCCTTTAGTAGGCAATGAGCAGTTCTTC. This sequence encodes CAWRARLADIPLVGNEQFF. The chain is built from TRBV30 and TRBJ2-1, with 7 bases identical to TRBD2. CDR1 and CDR2 (germline): GTSNPN, SVGIG (reference sequence). With V trimmed by 3 bases and J by 6 bases, 23 bases remained unmatched. The CDR3 length is 19 residues.

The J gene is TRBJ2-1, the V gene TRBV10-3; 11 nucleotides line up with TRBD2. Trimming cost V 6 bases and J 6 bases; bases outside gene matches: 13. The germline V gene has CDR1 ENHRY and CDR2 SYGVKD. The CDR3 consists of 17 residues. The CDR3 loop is CAISSSGRTWGGNEQFF. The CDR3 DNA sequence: TGTGCCATCAGCTCTAGCGGGAGGACGTGGGGGGGCAATGAGCAGTTCTTC.

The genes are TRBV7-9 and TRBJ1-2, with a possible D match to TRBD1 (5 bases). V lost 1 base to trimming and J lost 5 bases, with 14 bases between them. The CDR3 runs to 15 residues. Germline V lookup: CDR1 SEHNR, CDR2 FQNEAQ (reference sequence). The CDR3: CASSLGQNGVYGYTF. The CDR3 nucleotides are TGTGCCAGCAGCTTAGGACAGAATGGGGTATATGGCTACACCTTC.

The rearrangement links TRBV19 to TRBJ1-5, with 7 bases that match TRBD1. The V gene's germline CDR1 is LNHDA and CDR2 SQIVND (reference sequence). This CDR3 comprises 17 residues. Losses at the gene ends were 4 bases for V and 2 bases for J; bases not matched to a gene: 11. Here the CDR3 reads CASSRGTARLGNQPQHF. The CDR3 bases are TGTGCCAGTAGTAGGGGGACAGCTAGGTTAGGCAATCAGCCCCAGCATTTT.

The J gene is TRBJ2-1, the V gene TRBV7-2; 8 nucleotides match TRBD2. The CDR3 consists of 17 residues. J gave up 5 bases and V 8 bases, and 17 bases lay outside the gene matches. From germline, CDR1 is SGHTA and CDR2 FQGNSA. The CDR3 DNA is TGTGCCAGCTCCGGACTAGCTTACTACCTCCTAAACAATGAGCAGTTCTTC. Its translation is CASSGLAYYLLNNEQFF.

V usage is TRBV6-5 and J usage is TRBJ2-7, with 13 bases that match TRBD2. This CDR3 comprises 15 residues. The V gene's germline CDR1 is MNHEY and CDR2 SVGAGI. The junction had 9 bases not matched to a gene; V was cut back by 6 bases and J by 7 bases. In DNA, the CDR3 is TGTGCCAGCAGCGCCGGACTAGCGGGAGTGAAAGAGCAGTACTTC. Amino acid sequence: CASSAGLAGVKEQYF.

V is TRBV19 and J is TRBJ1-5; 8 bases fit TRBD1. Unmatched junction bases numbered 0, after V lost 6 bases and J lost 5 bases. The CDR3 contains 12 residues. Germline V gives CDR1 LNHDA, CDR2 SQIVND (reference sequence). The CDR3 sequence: CASRQGDQPQHF. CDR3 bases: TGTGCCAGTAGACAGGGGGATCAGCCCCAGCATTTT. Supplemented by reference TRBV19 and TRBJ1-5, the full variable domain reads DGGITQSPKYLFRKEGQNVTLSCEQNLNHDAMYWYRQDPGQGLRLIYYSQIVNDFQKGDIAEGYSVSREKKESFPLTVTSAQKNPTAFYLCASRQGDQPQHFGDGTRLSIL.

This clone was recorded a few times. DNA for the CDR3: TGCGCCAGCAGCCGGGTTGGGGGGTGGAGCAATAATTCACCCCTCCACTTT. Translation: CASSRVGGWSNNSPLHF. The chain carries TRBV4-3 and TRBJ1-6; TRBD1 is a possible D gene (5 bases). CDR3 length: 17 amino acids. V was shortened by 4 bases and J by 5 bases, with 18 bases between the two germline ends. The germline V gene encodes CDR1 LGHNA and CDR2 YSLEER.

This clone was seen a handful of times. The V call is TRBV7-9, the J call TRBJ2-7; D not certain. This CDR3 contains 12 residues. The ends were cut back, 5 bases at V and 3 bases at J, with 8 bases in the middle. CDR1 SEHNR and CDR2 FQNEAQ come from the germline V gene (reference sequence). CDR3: CASSAINYEQYF. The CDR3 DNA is TGTGCCAGCAGCGCTATTAACTACGAGCAGTACTTC.

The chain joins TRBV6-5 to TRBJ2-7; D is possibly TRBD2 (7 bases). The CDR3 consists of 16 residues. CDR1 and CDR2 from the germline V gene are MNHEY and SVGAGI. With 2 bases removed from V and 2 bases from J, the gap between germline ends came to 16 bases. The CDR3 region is CASSYDRGAMAYEQYF. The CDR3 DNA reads TGTGCCAGCAGTTACGATCGGGGGGCCATGGCCTACGAGCAGTACTTC.

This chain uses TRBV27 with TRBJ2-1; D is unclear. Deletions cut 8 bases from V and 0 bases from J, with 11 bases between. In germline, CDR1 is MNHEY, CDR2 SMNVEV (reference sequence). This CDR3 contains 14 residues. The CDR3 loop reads CASRPPSSYNEQFF. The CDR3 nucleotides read TGTGCCAGCCGGCCCCCAAGCTCCTACAATGAGCAGTTCTTC.

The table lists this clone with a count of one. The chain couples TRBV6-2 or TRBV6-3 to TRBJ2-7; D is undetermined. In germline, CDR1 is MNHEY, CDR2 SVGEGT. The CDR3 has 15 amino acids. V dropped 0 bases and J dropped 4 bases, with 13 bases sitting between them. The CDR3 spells CASSYSTAIPYEQYF. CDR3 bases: TGTGCCAGCAGTTACTCGACGGCTATACCTTACGAGCAGTACTTC.

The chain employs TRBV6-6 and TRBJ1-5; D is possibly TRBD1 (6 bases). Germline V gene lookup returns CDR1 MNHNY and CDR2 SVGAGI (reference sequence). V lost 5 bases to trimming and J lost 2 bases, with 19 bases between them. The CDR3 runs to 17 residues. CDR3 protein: CASSPLLGGAGNQPQHF. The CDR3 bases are TGTGCCAGCAGTCCGTTACTCGGGGGGGCGGGCAATCAGCCCCAGCATTTT.

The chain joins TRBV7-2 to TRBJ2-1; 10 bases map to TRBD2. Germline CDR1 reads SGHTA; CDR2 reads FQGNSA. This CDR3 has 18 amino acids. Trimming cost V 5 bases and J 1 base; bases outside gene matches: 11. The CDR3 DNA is TGTGCCAGCAGCCCACGTGGGGTAGCGGGGGGTTCCTACAATGAGCAGTTCTTC. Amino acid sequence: CASSPRGVAGGSYNEQFF.

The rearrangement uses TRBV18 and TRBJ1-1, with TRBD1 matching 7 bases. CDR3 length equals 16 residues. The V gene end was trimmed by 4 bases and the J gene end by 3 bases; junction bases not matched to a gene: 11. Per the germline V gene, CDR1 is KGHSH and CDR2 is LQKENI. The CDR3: CASSRTGAGVDTEAFF. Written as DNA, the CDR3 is TGTGCCAGCTCACGAACAGGGGCAGGTGTGGACACTGAAGCTTTCTTT.

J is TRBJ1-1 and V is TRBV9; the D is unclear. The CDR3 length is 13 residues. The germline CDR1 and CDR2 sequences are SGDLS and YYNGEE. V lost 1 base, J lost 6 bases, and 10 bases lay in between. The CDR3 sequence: CASSVIQDPEAFF. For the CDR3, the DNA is TGTGCCAGCAGCGTAATCCAGGACCCTGAAGCTTTCTTT. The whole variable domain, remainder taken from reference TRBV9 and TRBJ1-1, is DSGVTQTPKHLITATGQRVTLRCSPRSGDLSVYWYQQSLDQGLQFLIQYYNGEERAKGNILERFSAQQFPDLHSELNLSSLELGDSALYFCASSVIQDPEAFFGQGTRLTVV.

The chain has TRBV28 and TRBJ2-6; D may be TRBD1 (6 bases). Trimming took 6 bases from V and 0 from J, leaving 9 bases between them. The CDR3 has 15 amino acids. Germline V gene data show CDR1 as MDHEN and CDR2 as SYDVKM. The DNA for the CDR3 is TGTGCCAGCAGAGGACAGAGCTCTGGGGCCAACGTCCTGACTTTC. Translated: CASRGQSSGANVLTF.

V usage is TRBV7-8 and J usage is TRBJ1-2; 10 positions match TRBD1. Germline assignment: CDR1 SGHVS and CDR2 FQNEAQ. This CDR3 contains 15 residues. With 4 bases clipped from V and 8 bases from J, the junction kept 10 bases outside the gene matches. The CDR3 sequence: CASSSLGQGEGGYTF. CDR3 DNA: TGTGCCAGCAGCTCATTAGGACAGGGGGAAGGAGGCTACACCTTC.

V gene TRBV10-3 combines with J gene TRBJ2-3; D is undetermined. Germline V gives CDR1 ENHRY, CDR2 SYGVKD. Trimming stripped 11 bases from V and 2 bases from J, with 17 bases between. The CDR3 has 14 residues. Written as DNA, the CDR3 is TGTGCCGCCACGACGGGCGGACCCACAGATACGCAGTATTTT. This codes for CAATTGGPTDTQYF.

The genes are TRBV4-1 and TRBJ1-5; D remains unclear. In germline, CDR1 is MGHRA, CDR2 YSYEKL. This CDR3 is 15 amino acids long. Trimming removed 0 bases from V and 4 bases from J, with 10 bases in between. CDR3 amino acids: CASSQEGPRNQPQHF. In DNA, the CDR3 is TGCGCCAGCAGCCAAGAAGGTCCGCGGAATCAGCCCCAGCATTTT.

The CDR3, as DNA: TGTGCCAGCAGTCCAGGGGGCGAGCTCGGCACCGGGGAGCTGTTTTTT. It translates to CASSPGGELGTGELFF. The V and J genes are TRBV28 and TRBJ2-2; 8 bases line up with TRBD1. The germline V gene has CDR1 MDHEN and CDR2 SYDVKM. V trimming: 5 bases; J trimming: 4 bases; junction bases outside the gene matches: 9. The CDR3 is 16 amino acids.